Detailed here is one T cell receptor beta chain. The antigen is unknown. This sample was taken from a study of shared clonotypes between healthy human individuals. Overall study: With ages of 18 to 49, the donors were two women and a few men. Three plates were used per donor for CD4 naive, three for CD4 memory, two for CD8 naive and one for CD8 memory. Study conclusions and caveats: Sequencing depth was expected to affect clonotype sharing among donors.

The CDR3 sequence is 13 residues long. V was cut by 0 bases and J by 11 bases, with 8 bases left in between. Germline V gene sequence: CDR1 SEHNR, CDR2 FQNEAQ (reference sequence). The data were produced by immunoSEQ multiplex PCR, yet TCRdb's version contains in-frame clones alone and is incomplete. The data show over a million clones, around 78% seen once. The genes are TRBV7-9 and TRBJ2-6, with D possibly being TRBD2 (6 bases). This TCR came from a man younger than 35 in good health. Some clones in this sample may be carry-over from other donors' samples. Sequenced material: memory CD4+ T cells from PBMCs. Indicated subset: CD45RA-negative fraction. The CDR3 is CASSLAGEDVLTF. CDR3 nucleotides: TGTGCCAGCAGCTTAGCCGGGGAGGACGTCCTGACTTTC.